The TCR beta chain described here comes from a study of cytomegalovirus exposure and HLA in healthy donors. After removal of 6 bases from V and 4 bases from J, the junction contained 9 bases not matched to a gene. Germline loops: CDR1 MNHEY, CDR2 SMNVEV (reference sequence). The CDR3 extends over 16 amino acids. Worth noting for this clone: The antigen is not known. Distinct nucleotide sequences in the sample also encode this CDR3.

PCR employed 60 Vbeta and 13 Jbeta primers. Only in-frame clones appear in the TCRdb table, and some are missing; sequencing was by immunoSEQ multiplex PCR. The sample shows 200,000 to 250,000 clones, 76% of them seen only once. Study-level results: In most subjects, TCR beta sequences reportedly gave accurate predictions of HLA-A and HLA-B alleles.

This receptor was identified in a young man in good health and CMV-seronegative. The chain couples TRBV27 to TRBJ1-5; 10 bases map to TRBD1. Sequencing was done on a sample of PBMCs. The CDR3 nucleotides read TGTGCCAGCAGCTTCACCGGACAGGGGGGAAATCAGCCCCAGCATTTT. Protein product: CASSFTGQGGNQPQHF.